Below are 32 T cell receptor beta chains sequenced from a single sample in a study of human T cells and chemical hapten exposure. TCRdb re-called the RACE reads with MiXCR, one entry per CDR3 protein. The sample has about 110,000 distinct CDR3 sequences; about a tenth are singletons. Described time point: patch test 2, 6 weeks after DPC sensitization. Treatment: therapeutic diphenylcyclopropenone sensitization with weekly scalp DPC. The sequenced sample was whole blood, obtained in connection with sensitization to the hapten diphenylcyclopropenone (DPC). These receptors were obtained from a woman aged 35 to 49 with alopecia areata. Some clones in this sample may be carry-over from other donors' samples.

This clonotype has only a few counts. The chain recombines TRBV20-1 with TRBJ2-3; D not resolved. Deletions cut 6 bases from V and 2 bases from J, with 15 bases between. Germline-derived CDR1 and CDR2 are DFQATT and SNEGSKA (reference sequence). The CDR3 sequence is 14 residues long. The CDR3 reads CSAYPGGNTDTQYF. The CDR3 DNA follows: TGCAGTGCGTACCCTGGCGGCAACACAGATACGCAGTATTTT.

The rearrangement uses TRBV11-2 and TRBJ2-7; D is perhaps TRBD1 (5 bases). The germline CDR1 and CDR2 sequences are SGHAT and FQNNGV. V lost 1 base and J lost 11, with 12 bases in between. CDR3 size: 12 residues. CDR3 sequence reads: CASSLATQEEYF. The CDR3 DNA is TGTGCCAGCAGCTTAGCTACACAGGAAGAGTACTTC.

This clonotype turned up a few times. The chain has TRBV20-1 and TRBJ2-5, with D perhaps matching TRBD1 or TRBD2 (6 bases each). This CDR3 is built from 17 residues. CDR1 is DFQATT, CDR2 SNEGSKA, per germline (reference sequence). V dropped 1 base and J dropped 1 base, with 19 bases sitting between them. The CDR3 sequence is CSARVLWDRGLQETQYF. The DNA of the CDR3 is TGCAGTGCTAGAGTTTTATGGGATCGGGGGCTCCAAGAGACCCAGTACTTC.

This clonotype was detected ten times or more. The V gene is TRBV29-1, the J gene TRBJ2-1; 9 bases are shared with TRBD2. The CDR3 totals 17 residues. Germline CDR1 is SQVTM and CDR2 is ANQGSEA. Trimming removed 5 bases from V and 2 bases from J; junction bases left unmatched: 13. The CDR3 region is CSVNWFLASGAYNEQFF. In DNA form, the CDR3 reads TGCAGCGTTAACTGGTTTCTAGCTAGCGGGGCCTACAATGAGCAGTTCTTC.

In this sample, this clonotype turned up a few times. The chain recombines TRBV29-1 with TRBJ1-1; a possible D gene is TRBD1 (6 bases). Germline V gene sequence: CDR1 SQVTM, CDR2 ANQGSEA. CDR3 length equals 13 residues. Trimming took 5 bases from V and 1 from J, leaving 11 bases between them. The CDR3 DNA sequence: TGCAGCGTTACAGGGTACCGGAACACTGAAGCTTTCTTT. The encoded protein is CSVTGYRNTEAFF.

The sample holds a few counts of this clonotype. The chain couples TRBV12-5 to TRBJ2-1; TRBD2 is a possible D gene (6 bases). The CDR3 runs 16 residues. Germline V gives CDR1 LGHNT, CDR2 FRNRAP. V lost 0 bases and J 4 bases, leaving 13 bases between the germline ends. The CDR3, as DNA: TGTGCTAGTGGTTTGGTAACTTCGGGGGTATACAATGAGCAGTTCTTC. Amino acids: CASGLVTSGVYNEQFF.

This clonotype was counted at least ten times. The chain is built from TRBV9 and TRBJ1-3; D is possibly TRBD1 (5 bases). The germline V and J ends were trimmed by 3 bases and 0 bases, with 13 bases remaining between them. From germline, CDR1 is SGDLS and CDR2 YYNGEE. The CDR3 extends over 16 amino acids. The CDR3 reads CASSGLGVSSGNTIYF. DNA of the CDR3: TGTGCCAGCAGCGGATTGGGGGTGAGCTCTGGAAACACCATATATTTT.

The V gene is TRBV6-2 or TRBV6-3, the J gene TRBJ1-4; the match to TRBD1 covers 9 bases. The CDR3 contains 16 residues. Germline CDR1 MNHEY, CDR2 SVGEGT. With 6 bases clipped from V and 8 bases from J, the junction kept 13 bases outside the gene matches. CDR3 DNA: TGTGCCAGCAGATCCCCCGGGGGACAGGGAGGGGAAAAACTGTTTTTT. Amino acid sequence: CASRSPGGQGGEKLFF.

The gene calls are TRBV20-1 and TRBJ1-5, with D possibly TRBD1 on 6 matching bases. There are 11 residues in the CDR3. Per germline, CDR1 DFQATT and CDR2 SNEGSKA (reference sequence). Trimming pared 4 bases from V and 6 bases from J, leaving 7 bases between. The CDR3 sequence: CSAKGGQPQHF. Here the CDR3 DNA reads TGCAGTGCTAAAGGGGGTCAGCCCCAGCATTTT.

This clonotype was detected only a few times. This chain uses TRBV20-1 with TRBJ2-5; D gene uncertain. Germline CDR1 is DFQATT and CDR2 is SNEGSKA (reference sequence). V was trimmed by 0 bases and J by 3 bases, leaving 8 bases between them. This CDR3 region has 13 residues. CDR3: CSAREGIKETQYF. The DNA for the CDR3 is TGCAGTGCTAGAGAAGGAATAAAAGAGACCCAGTACTTC.

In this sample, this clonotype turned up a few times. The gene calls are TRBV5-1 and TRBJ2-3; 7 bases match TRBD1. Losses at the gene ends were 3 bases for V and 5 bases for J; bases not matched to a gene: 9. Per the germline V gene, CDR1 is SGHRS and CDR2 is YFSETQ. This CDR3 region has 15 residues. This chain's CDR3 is CASSSDRVSKDTQYF. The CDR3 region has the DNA TGCGCCAGCAGCTCCGACAGGGTTAGTAAAGATACGCAGTATTTT.

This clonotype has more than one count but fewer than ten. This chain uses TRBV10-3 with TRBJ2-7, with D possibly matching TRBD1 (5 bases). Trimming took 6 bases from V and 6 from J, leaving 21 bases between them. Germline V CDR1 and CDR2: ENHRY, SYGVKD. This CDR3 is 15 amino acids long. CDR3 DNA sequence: TGTGCCATCAGCTCGGAACAGGTATATCAAGGCGAGCAGTACTTC. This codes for CAISSEQVYQGEQYF.

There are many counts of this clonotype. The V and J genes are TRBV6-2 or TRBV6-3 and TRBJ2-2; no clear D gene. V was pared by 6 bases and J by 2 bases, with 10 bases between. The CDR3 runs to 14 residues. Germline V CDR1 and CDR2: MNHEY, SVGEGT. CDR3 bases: TGTGCCAGCAGGAAGGGCGGAAACACCGGGGAGCTGTTTTTT. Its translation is CASRKGGNTGELFF.

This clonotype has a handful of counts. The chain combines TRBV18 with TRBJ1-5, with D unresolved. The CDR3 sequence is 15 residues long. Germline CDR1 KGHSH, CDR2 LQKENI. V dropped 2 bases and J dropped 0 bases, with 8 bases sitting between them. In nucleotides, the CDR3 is TGTGCCAGCTCACCATCAAGTAATAGCAATCAGCCCCAGCATTTT. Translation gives CASSPSSNSNQPQHF.

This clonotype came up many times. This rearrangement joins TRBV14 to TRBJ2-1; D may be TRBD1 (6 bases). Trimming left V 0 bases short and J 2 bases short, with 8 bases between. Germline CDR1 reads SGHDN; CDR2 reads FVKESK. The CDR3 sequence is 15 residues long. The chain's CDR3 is CASSQDAGAYNEQFF. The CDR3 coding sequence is TGTGCCAGCAGCCAAGATGCAGGGGCCTACAATGAGCAGTTCTTC.

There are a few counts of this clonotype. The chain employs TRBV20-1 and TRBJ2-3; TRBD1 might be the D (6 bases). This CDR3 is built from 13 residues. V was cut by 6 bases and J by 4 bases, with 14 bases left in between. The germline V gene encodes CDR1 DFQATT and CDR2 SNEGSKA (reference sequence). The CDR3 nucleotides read TGCAGTGCGCGACCGAGGGGGTCAGATACGCAGTATTTT. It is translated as CSARPRGSDTQYF.

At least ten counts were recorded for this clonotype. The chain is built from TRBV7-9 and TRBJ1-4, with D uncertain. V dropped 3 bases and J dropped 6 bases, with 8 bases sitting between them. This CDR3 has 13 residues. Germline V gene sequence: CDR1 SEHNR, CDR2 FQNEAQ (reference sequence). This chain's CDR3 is CASSFPGYEKLFF. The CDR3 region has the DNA TGTGCCAGCAGCTTTCCGGGGTATGAAAAACTGTTTTTT. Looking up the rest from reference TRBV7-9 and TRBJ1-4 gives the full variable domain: DTGVSQNPRHKITKRGQNVTFRCDPISEHNRLYWYRQTLGQGPEFLTYFQNEAQLEKSRLLSDRFSAERPKGSFSTLEIQRTEQGDSAMYLCASSFPGYEKLFFGSGTQLSVL.

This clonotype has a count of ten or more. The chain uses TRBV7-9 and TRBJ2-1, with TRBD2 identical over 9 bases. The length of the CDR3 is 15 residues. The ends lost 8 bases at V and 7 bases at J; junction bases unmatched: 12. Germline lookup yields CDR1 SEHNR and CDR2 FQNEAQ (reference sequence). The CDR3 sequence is CASPPPASGVNEQFF. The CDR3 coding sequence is TGTGCCAGCCCGCCCCCGGCTAGCGGGGTGAATGAGCAGTTCTTC.

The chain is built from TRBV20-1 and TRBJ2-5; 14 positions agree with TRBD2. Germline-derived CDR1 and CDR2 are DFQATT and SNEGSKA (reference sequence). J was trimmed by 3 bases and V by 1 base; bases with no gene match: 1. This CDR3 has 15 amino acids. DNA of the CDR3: TGCAGTGCTAGAGCGACTAGCGGGGGGGAAGAGACCCAGTACTTC. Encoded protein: CSARATSGGEETQYF.

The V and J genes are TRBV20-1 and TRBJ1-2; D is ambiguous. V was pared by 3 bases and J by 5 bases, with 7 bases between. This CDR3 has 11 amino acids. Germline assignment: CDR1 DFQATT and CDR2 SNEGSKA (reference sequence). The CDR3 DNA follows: TGCAGTGCTAGCGAGAGTTATGGCTACACCTTC. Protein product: CSASESYGYTF.

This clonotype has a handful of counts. The CDR3 DNA sequence: TGCGCCAGCAGCTTTGGATACAGGGATACCTACGAGCAGTACTTC. Translation gives CASSFGYRDTYEQYF. The genes are TRBV5-1 and TRBJ2-7; possible D gene TRBD1, 6 bases. There are 15 residues in the CDR3. The V and J ends lost 2 bases and 2 bases respectively, with 14 bases between them. Per germline, CDR1 SGHRS and CDR2 YFSETQ.

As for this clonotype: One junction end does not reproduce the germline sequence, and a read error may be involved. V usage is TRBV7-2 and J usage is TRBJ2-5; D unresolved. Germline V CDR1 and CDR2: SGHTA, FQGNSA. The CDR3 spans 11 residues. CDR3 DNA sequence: TGTGTCAGCAGCCTCAAAGAGACCCAGTACTTC. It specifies CVSSLKETQYF.

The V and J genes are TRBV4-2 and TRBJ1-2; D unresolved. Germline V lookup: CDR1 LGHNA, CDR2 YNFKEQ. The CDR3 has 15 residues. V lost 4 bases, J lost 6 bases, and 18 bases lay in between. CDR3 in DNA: TGTGCCAGCAGCCCGAGCGGGGAGAGATATGATGGCTACACCTTC. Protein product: CASSPSGERYDGYTF.

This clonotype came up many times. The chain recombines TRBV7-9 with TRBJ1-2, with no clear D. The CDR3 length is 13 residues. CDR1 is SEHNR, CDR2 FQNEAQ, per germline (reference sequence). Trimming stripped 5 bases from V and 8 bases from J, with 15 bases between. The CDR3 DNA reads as TGTGCCAGCAGCCCTCAGGCCTTCAGGGGCTACACCTTC. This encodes CASSPQAFRGYTF.

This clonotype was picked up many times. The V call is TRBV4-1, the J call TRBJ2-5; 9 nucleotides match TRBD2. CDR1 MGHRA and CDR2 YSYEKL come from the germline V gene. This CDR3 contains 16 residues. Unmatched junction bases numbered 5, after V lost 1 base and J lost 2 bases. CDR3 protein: CASSQVPAGGQETQYF. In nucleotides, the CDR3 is TGCGCCAGCAGCCAAGTACCAGCGGGGGGTCAAGAGACCCAGTACTTC.

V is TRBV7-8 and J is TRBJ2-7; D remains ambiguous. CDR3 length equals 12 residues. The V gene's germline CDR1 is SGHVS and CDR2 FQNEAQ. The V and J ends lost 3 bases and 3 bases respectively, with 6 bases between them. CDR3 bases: TGTGCCAGCAGCTTCGACGGCTACGAGCAGTACTTC. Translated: CASSFDGYEQYF. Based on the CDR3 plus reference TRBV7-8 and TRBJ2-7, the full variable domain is GAGVSQSPRYKVAKRGQDVALRCDPISGHVSLFWYQQALGQGPEFLTYFQNEAQLDKSGLPSDRFFAERPEGSVSTLKIQRTQQEDSAVYLCASSFDGYEQYFGPGTRLTVT.

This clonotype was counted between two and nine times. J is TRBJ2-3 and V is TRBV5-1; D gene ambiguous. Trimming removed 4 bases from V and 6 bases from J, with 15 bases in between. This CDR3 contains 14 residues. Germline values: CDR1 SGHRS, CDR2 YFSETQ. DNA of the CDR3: TGCGCCAGCAGCCCCGACACGAACAAGGATACGCAGTATTTT. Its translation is CASSPDTNKDTQYF. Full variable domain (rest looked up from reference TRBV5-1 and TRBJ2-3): KAGVTQTPRYLIKTRGQQVTLSCSPISGHRSVSWYQQTPGQGLQFLFEYFSETQRNKGNFPGRFSGRQFSNSRSEMNVSTLELGDSALYLCASSPDTNKDTQYFGPGTRLTVL.

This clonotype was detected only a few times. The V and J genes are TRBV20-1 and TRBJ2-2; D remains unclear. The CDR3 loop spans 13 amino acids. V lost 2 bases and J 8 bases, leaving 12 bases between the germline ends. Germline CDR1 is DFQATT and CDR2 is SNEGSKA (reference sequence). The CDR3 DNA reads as TGCAGTGCTAGACCGATTACTGTAGGGGAGCTGTTTTTT. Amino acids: CSARPITVGELFF.

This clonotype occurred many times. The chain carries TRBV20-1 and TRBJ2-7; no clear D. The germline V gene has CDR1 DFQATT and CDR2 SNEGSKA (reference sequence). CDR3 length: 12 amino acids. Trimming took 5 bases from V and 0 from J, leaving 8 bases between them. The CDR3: CSARRSSYEQYF. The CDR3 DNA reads TGCAGTGCTCGCCGGTCCTCCTACGAGCAGTACTTC.

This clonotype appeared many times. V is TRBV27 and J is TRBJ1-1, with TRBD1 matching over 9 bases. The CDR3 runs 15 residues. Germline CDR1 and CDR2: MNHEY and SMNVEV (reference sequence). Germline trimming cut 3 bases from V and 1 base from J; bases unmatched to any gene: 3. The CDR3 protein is CASSFSDRGNTEAFF. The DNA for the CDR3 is TGTGCCAGCAGTTTTTCGGACAGGGGGAACACTGAAGCTTTCTTT.

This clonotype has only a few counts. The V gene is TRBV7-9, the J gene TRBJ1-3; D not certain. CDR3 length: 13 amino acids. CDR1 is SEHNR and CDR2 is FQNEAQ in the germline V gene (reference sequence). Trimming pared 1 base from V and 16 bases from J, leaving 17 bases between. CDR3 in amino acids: CASSLVDGNTGYF. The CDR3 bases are TGTGCCAGCAGCTTAGTGGACGGAAACACTGGGTATTTT.

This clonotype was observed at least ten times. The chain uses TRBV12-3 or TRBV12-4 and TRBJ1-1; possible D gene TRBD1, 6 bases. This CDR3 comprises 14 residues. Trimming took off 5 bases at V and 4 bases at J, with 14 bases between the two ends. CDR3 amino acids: CASSTQSRGTEAFF. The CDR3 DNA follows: TGTGCCAGCAGTACTCAGAGCAGGGGCACTGAAGCTTTCTTT.